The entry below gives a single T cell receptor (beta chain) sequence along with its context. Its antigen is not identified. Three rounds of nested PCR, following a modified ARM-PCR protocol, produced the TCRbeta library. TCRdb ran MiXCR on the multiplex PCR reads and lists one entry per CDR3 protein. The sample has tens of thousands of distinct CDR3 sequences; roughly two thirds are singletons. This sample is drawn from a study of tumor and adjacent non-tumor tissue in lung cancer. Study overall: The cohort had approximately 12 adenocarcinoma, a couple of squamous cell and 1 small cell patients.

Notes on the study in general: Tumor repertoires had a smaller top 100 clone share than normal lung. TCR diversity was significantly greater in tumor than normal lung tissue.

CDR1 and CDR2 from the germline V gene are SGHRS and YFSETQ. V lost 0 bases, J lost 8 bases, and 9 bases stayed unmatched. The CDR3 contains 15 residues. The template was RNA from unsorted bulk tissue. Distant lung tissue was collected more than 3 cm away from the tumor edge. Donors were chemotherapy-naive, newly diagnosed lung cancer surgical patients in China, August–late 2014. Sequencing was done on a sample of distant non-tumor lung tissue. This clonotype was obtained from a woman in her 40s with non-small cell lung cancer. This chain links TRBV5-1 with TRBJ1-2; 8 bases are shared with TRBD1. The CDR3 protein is CASSLAGTGHTGYTF. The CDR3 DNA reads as TGCGCCAGCAGCTTGGCCGGGACAGGACACACGGGCTACACCTTC.